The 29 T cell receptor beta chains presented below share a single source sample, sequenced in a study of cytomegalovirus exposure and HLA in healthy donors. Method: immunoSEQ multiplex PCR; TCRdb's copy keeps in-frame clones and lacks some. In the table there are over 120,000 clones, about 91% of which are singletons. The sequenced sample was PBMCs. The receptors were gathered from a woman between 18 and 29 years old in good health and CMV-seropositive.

The chain's CDR3 is CASSLRDTGGTQYF. In nucleotides, the CDR3 is TGTGCCAGCAGCCTAAGGGACACAGGGGGCACGCAGTATTTT. The genes are TRBV2 and TRBJ2-3; TRBD1 matches 9 bases. The CDR3 is 14 amino acids. Trimming at V came to 6 bases and at J to 9 bases, leaving 10 bases not matched to a gene. Germline CDR1 reads SNHLY; CDR2 reads FYNNEI.

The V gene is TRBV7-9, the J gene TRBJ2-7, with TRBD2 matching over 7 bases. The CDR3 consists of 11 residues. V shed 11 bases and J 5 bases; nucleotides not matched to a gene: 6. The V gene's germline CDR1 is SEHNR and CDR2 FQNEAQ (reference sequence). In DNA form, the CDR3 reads TGTGCCGCCGGGGGGTTCGACGAGCAGTACTTC. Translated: CAAGGFDEQYF.

CDR3 bases: TGTGCCAGCGGGGGACAGGGGAGCACAGATACGCAGTATTTT. Translating it yields CASGGQGSTDTQYF. This chain connects TRBV2 to TRBJ2-3, with 10 bases fitting TRBD1. Looked up from germline, CDR1 is SNHLY and CDR2 is FYNNEI. V was pared by 8 bases and J by 0 bases, with 2 bases of the junction left unmatched. The CDR3 spans 14 residues.

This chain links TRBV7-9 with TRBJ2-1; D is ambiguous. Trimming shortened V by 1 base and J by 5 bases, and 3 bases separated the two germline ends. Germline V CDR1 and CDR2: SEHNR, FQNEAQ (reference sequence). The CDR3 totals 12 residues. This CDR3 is CASSLVDNEQFF. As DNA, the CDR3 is TGTGCCAGCAGCTTAGTAGACAATGAGCAGTTCTTC.

CDR3 amino acids: CASSPRIAGGYNEQFF. Written as DNA, the CDR3 is TGTGCCAGCAGCCCCCGGATAGCGGGGGGCTACAATGAGCAGTTCTTC. The J gene is TRBJ2-1, the V gene TRBV7-2; 10 bases agree with TRBD2. V was clipped by 5 bases and J by 3 bases; unmatched bases: 7. Germline V gene lookup returns CDR1 SGHTA and CDR2 FQGNSA. The CDR3 has 16 residues.

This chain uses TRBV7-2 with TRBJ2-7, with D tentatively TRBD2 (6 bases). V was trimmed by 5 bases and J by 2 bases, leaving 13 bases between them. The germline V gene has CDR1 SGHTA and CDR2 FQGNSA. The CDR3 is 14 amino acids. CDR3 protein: CASSPLGGTYEQYF. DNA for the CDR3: TGTGCCAGCAGCCCCCTCGGGGGTACCTACGAGCAGTACTTC.

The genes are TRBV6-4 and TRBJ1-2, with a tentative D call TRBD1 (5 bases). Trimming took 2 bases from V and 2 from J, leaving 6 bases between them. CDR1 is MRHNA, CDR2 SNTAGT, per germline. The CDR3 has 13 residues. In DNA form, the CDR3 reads TGTGCCAGCAGTGACGGGGCGAACTATGGCTACACCTTC. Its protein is CASSDGANYGYTF.

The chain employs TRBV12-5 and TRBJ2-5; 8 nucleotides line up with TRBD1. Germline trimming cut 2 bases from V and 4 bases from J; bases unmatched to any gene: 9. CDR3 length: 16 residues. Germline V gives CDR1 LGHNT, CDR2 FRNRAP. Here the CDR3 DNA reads TGTGCTAGTGGTTTGTGGCAGGGGGCGATCCTAGAGACCCAGTACTTC. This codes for CASGLWQGAILETQYF.

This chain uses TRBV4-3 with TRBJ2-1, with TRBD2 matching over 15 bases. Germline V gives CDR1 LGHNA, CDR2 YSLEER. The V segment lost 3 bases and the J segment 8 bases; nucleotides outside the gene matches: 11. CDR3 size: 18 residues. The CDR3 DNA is TGCGCCAGCAGCCACCTCGGGACTAGCGGGGGGTTTGTTGATGAGCAGTTCTTC. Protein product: CASSHLGTSGGFVDEQFF.

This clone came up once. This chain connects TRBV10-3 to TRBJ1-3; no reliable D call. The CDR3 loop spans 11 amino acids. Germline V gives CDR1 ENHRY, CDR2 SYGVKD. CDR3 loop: CAVGAGNTIYF. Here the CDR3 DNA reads TGTGCGGTGGGAGCTGGAAACACCATATATTTT.

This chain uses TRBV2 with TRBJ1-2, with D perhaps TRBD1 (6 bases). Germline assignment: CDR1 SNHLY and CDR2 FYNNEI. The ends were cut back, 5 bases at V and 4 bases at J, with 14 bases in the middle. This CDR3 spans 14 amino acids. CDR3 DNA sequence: TGTGCCAGCAGTCCCCCGGGACAACCCTATGGCTACACCTTC. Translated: CASSPPGQPYGYTF.

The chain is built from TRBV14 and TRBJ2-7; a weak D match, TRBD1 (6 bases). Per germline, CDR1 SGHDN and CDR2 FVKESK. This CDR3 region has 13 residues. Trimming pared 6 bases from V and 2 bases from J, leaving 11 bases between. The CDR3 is CASRPTGPYEQYF. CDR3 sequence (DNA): TGTGCCAGCAGACCTACAGGGCCCTACGAGCAGTACTTC.

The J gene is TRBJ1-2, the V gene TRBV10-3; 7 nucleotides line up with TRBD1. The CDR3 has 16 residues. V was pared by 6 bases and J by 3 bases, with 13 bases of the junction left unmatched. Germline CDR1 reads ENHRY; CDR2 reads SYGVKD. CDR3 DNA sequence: TGTGCCATCAGCGCCTCCGGGACAGATTCTCACTATGGCTACACCTTC. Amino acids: CAISASGTDSHYGYTF.

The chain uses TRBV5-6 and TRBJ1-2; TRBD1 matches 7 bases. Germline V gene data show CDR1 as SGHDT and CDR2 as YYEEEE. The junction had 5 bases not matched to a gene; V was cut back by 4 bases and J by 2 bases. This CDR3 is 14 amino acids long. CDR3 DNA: TGTGCCAGCAGCATACAGGGGTCGAACTATGGCTACACCTTC. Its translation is CASSIQGSNYGYTF.

CDR3 bases: TGTGCCAGCCAGGGGCTCACCGGGGAGCTGTTTTTT. Protein product: CASQGLTGELFF. The rearrangement links TRBV2 to TRBJ2-2, with D possibly being TRBD1 (6 bases). Trimming left V 8 bases short and J 4 bases short, with 8 bases between. The CDR3 runs to 12 residues. Germline assignment: CDR1 SNHLY and CDR2 FYNNEI.

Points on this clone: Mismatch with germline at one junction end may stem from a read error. DNA of the CDR3: TGTGCTAGCAGCCGAGGGAGACAGGGGACTAGCGGGGTAGCAGAGACCCAGTACTTC. Translation gives CASSRGRQGTSGVAETQYF. The chain is built from TRBV7-7 and TRBJ2-5; 13 bases agree with TRBD2. In germline, CDR1 is SSHAT, CDR2 FNYEAQ (reference sequence). This CDR3 contains 19 residues.

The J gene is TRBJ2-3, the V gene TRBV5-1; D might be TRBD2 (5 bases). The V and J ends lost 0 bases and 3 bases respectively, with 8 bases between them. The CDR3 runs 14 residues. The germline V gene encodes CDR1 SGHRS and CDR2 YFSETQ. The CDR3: CASSLARETDTQYF. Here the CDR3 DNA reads TGCGCCAGCAGCTTGGCGAGGGAAACAGATACGCAGTATTTT.

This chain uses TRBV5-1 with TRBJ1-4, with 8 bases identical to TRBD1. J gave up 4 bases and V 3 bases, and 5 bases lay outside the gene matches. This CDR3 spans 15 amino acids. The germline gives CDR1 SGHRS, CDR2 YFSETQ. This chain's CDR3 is CASSYTTGDNEKLFF. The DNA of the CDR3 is TGCGCCAGCAGCTATACGACAGGGGATAATGAAAAACTGTTTTTT.

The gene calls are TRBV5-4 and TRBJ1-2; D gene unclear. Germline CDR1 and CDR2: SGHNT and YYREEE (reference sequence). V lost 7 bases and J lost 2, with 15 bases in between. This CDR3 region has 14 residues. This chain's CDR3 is CASRLIGGNYGYTF. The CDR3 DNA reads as TGTGCCAGCCGTTTGATAGGCGGGAACTATGGCTACACCTTC.

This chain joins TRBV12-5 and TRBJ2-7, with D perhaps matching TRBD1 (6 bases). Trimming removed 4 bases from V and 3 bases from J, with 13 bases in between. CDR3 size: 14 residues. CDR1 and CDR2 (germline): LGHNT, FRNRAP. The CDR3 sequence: CASGSTGPYYEQYF. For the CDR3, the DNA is TGTGCTAGTGGTTCGACAGGCCCTTACTACGAGCAGTACTTC. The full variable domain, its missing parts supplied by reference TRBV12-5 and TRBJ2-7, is DARVTQTPRHKVTEMGQEVTMRCQPILGHNTVFWYRQTMMQGLELLAYFRNRAPLDDSGMPKDRFSAEMPDATLATLKIQPSEPRDSAVYFCASGSTGPYYEQYFGPGTRLTVT.

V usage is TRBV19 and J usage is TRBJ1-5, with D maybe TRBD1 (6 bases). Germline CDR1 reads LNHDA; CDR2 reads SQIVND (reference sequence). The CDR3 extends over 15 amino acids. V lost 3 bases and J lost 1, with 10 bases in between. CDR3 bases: TGTGCCAGTAGTATCAGGGGAGGGAGCAATCAGCCCCAGCATTTT. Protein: CASSIRGGSNQPQHF. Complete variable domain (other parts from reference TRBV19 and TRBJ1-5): DGGITQSPKYLFRKEGQNVTLSCEQNLNHDAMYWYRQDPGQGLRLIYYSQIVNDFQKGDIAEGYSVSREKKESFPLTVTSAQKNPTAFYLCASSIRGGSNQPQHFGDGTRLSIL.

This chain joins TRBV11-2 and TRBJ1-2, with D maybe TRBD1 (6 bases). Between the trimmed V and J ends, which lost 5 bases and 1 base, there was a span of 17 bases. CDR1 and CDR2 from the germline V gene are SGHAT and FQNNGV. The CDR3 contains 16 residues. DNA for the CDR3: TGTGCCAGCAGCCCGATACGGACAGTTTTTAACTATGGCTACACCTTC. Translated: CASSPIRTVFNYGYTF.

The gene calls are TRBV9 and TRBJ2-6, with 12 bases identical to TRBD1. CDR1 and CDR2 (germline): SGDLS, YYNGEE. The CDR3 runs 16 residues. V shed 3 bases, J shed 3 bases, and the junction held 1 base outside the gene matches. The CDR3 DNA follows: TGTGCCAGCAGCGGGGACAGGGGGCGTGGGGCCAACGTCCTGACTTTC. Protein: CASSGDRGRGANVLTF.

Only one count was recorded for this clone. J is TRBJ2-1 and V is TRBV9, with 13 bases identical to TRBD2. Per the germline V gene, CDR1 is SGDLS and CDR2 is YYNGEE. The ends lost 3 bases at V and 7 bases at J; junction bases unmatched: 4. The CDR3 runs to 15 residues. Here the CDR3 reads CASSGLAGGKNEQFF. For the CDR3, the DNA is TGTGCCAGCAGCGGACTAGCGGGGGGAAAGAATGAGCAGTTCTTC.

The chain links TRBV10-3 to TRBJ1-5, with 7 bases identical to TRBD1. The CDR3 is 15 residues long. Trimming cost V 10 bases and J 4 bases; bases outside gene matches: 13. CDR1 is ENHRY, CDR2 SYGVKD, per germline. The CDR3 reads CATDVWGDSNQPQHF. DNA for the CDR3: TGTGCCACCGATGTTTGGGGGGACAGTAATCAGCCCCAGCATTTT.

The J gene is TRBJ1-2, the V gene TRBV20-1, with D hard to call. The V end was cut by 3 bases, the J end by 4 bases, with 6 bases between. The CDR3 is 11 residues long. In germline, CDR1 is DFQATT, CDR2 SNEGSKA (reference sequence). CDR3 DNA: TGCAGTGCTAGTCAGGCCTATGGCTACACCTTC. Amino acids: CSASQAYGYTF.

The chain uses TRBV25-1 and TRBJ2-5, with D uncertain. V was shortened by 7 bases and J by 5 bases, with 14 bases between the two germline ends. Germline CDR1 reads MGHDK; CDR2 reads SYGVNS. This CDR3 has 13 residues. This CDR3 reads CASTSRSGETQYF. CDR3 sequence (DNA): TGTGCCAGCACCTCTAGGAGTGGGGAGACCCAGTACTTC.

CDR3 in DNA: TGTGCCAGCAGTTCCTCAGGGGGCAATCAGCCCCAGCATTTT. Its protein product is CASSSSGGNQPQHF. This chain links TRBV6-5 with TRBJ1-5; the D gene is possibly TRBD1 (6 bases). Trimming left V 4 bases short and J 2 bases short, with 9 bases between. The CDR3 totals 14 residues. In germline, CDR1 is MNHEY, CDR2 SVGAGI.

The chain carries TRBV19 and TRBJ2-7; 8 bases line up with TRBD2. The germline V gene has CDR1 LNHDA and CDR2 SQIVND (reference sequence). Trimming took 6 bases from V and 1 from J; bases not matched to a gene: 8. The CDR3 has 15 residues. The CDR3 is CASSSPGGGSYEQYF. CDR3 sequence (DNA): TGTGCCAGTAGCTCTCCTGGCGGGGGGTCCTACGAGCAGTACTTC.